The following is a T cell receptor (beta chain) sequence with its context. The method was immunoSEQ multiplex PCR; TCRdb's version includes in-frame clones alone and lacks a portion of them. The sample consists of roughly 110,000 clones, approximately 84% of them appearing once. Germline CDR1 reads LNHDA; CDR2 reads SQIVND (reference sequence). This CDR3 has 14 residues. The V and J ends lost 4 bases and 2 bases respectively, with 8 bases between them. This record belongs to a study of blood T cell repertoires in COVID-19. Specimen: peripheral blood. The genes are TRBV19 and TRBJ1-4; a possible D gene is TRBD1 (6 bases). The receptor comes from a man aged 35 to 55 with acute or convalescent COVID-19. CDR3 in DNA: TGTGCCAGTAGTACGAGGGGGACTAATGAAAAACTGTTTTTT. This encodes CASSTRGTNEKLFF.